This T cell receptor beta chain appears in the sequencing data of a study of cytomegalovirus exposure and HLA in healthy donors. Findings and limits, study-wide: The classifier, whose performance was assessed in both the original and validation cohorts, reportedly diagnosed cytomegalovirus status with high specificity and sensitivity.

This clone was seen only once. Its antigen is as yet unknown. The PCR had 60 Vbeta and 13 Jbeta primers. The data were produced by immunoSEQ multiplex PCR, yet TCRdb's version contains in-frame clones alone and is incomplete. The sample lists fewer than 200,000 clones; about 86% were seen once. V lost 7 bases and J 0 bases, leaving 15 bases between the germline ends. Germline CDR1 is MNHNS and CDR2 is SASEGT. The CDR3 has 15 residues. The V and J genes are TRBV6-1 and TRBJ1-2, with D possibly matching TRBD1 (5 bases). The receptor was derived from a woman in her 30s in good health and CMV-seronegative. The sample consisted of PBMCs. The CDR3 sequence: CASTRDRASNYGYTF. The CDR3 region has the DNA TGTGCCAGCACCCGAGACAGAGCGTCTAACTATGGCTACACCTTC.